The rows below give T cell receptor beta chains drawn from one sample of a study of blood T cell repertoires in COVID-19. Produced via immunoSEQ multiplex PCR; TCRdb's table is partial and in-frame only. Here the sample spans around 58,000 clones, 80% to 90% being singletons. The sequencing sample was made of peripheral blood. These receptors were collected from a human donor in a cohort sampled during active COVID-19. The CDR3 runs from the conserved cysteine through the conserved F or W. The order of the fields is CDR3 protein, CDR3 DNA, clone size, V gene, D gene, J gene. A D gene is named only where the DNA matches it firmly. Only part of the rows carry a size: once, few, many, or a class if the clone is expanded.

CASSRTDDGYTF,TGTGCCAGCAGCCGGACAGACGATGGCTACACCTTC,-,TRBV9,-,TRBJ1-2
CASNRTGSNYSPLHF,TGTGCCAGCAACCGCACAGGGTCCAACTATTCACCCCTCCACTTT,-,TRBV7-2,-,TRBJ1-6
CASRDRGYEQYF,TGTGCCAGCAGGGACAGGGGCTACGAGCAGTACTTC,-,TRBV27,TRBD1,TRBJ2-7
CAIRGMGSEAFF,TGTGCCATCCGCGGGATGGGGTCTGAAGCTTTCTTT,few,TRBV10-3,-,TRBJ1-1
CASSLGYQETQYF,TGTGCCAGCAGCCTCGGGTACCAAGAGACCCAGTACTTC,-,TRBV11-2,-,TRBJ2-5
CASSHYRDTEAFF,TGCGCCAGCAGCCATTACAGGGACACTGAAGCTTTCTTT,-,TRBV4-3,-,TRBJ1-1
CASSGTGWETQYF,TGTGCCAGCAGCGGGACAGGGTGGGAGACCCAGTACTTC,-,TRBV11-2,TRBD1,TRBJ2-5
CATSSFPGQGTTEAFF,TGTGCCACCAGCAGTTTCCCGGGACAGGGGACCACTGAAGCTTTCTTT,-,TRBV15,TRBD1,TRBJ1-1
CASSGGQGGSYEQYF,TGTGCCAGCTCGGGCGGACAGGGGGGATCCTACGAGCAGTACTTC,once,TRBV18,TRBD1,TRBJ2-7
CASSLDRGTGELFF,TGTGCCAGCAGCTTAGACAGGGGCACCGGGGAGCTGTTTTTT,once,TRBV11-2,-,TRBJ2-2
CASSPGDTSYEQYF,TGCGCCAGCAGCCCCGGGGACACCTCCTACGAGCAGTACTTC,-,TRBV5-1,-,TRBJ2-7
CASSPSTVSYEQYF,TGTGCCAGCTCACCTTCGACAGTCTCCTACGAGCAGTACTTC,-,TRBV18,-,TRBJ2-7
CASSLISGRVDEQFF,TGTGCCAGCAGCTTAATTTCGGGGAGGGTCGATGAGCAGTTCTTC,-,TRBV7-3,TRBD2,TRBJ2-1
CASSLRRADTQYF,TGTGCCAGCAGCCTAAGGAGGGCAGATACGCAGTATTTT,-,TRBV4-2,-,TRBJ2-3
CASRPPPGQGSYEQYF,TGTGCCAGCAGGCCCCCTCCGGGACAGGGATCCTACGAGCAGTACTTC,-,TRBV28,TRBD1,TRBJ2-7
CASSFSGNTIYF,TGTGCCAGCAGCTTTTCTGGAAACACCATATATTTT,once,TRBV28,-,TRBJ1-3
CASSRDRANVLTF,TGTGCCAGCAGCAGGGACAGGGCCAACGTCCTGACTTTC,once,TRBV6-5,-,TRBJ2-6
CASSLQGAFSGNTIYF,TGTGCCAGCAGCTTACAGGGGGCATTCTCTGGAAACACCATATATTTT,-,TRBV7-2,TRBD1,TRBJ1-3
CASSTGLVTYEQYF,TGCGCCAGCAGCACCGGACTAGTTACCTACGAGCAGTACTTC,-,TRBV5-1,TRBD2,TRBJ2-7